What follows are 2 T cell receptor beta chains derived from one specimen sequenced in a study of monozygotic twins with inflammatory bowel disease. TCRdb re-called the 5' RACE reads; one entry per CDR3 protein, DNA not given. The table lists 400,000 or so distinct CDR3 sequences. The specimen sequenced was blood. The receptors here all came from a human donor with ulcerative colitis or Crohn's disease, or a healthy co-twin of an affected twin (not recorded which).

The CDR3 sequence: CASSLDRGLYNEQFF. The J gene is TRBJ2-1, the V gene TRBV11-2; TCRdb calls TRBD1, which cannot be checked without DNA. Germline lookup yields CDR1 SGHAT and CDR2 FQNNGV. The CDR3 contains 15 residues.

The chain uses TRBV6-5 and TRBJ2-2; TCRdb's D gene call, TRBD1, goes unchecked for lack of DNA. The length of the CDR3 is 13 residues. The germline V gene encodes CDR1 MNHEY and CDR2 SVGAGI. The CDR3 region is CVLGHPNTRELFF.